Below, 13 T cell receptor beta chains from the same sample are listed, as sequenced in a study of T cell clusters in autoimmune cytopenias (dated by TCRdb to about 2019). Sequenced using an Illumina MiSeq. TRB rearrangements were amplified by multiplex PCR following a touch-down protocol, with the TRB-A and TRB-B primer pools mixed in one tube. Following reprocessing of the reads by TCRdb, the data hold one row per CDR3 protein sequence and no DNA is available. The table for this sample shows about 1,800 distinct CDR3 sequences. 18% of the sample is held by the ten biggest clonotypes. Per sample, roughly 250 ng of peripheral blood genomic DNA, 30,000 to 40,000 genome equivalents, was used for TRB amplification. This sample also appeared in a second study, on T cell repertoires in aging, cancer and after chemotherapy.

Source material: peripheral blood. The receptors were gathered from a human donor with chronic lymphocytic leukemia.

V usage is TRBV19 and J usage is TRBJ1-1. Germline V CDR1 and CDR2: LNHDA, SQIVND (reference sequence). This CDR3 has 15 residues. This chain's CDR3 is CASIGRRLGPTEAFF.

This clonotype is medium-sized by frequency. The chain uses TRBV12-3 or TRBV12-4 and TRBJ2-3; TCRdb picks TRBD2, but there is no DNA to check that call. The length of the CDR3 is 15 residues. This CDR3 is CASSGTSWTADTQYF.

This clonotype counts as large by frequency. The chain has TRBV6-5 and TRBJ2-7. The length of the CDR3 is 11 residues. Per germline, CDR1 MNHEY and CDR2 SVGAGI. The CDR3 is CASSYSNEQYF.

Judged by frequency, this clonotype is medium-sized. This chain joins TRBV6-1 and TRBJ1-2. This CDR3 is built from 14 residues. Germline CDR1 reads MNHNS; CDR2 reads SASEGT. The CDR3 loop is CASSERTSGVGYTF.

This chain uses TRBV9 with TRBJ2-1; TCRdb's D call, TRBD1, is unchecked because there is no DNA. This CDR3 spans 16 amino acids. The germline V gene has CDR1 SGDLS and CDR2 YYNGEE. The CDR3 region is CASSVGTGTAYNEQFF.

By frequency, this clonotype registers medium-sized. The rearrangement joins TRBV19 to TRBJ2-3; the TCRdb D gene call, TRBD1, has no DNA to confirm it. CDR3 size: 16 residues. Germline lookup yields CDR1 LNHDA and CDR2 SQIVND (reference sequence). CDR3 residues: CASSARDGAGTDTQYF.

This clonotype counts as medium-sized (0.01 to 0.1%) by frequency. V gene TRBV5-6 combines with J gene TRBJ1-2; the D call of TRBD1 rests on TCRdb alone, since no DNA is present to check it. There are 12 residues in the CDR3. From germline, CDR1 is SGHDT and CDR2 YYEEEE. The CDR3 sequence is CASSLGGAGYTF. The variable domain in full, completed from reference TRBV5-6 and TRBJ1-2, reads DAGVTQSPTHLIKTRGQQVTLRCSPKSGHDTVSWYQQALGQGPQFIFQYYEEEERQRGNFPDRFSGHQFPNYSSELNVNALLLGDSALYLCASSLGGAGYTFGSGTRLTVV.

This clonotype is classed as large by frequency. V is TRBV7-6 and J is TRBJ2-5. Germline assignment: CDR1 SGHVS and CDR2 FNYEAQ. CDR3 size: 14 residues. CDR3 sequence reads: CASSLAQYQETQYF. Supplemented by reference TRBV7-6 and TRBJ2-5, the full variable domain reads GAGVSQSPRYKVTKRGQDVALRCDPISGHVSLYWYRQALGQGPEFLTYFNYEAQQDKSGLPNDRFSAERPEGSISTLTIQRTEQRDSAMYRCASSLAQYQETQYFGPGTRLLVL.

By frequency, this clonotype registers medium-sized. The chain employs TRBV6-5 and TRBJ1-1; TCRdb reports TRBD1, a call that lacks DNA to check it against. Germline loops: CDR1 MNHEY, CDR2 SVGAGI. The CDR3 consists of 15 residues. CDR3 sequence: CASSKDRGETLEAFF.

CDR3 sequence: CASSRLAGGADTQYF. V usage is TRBV2 and J usage is TRBJ2-3; as DNA is missing, the TRBD2 call by TCRdb cannot be tested. This CDR3 is built from 15 residues. From germline, CDR1 is SNHLY and CDR2 FYNNEI.

By frequency, this clonotype is large. The chain is built from TRBV29-1 and TRBJ2-2. From germline, CDR1 is SQVTM and CDR2 ANQGSEA. The CDR3 has 12 amino acids. The CDR3 reads CSAKVNTGELFF.

This clonotype is identified as medium-sized from frequency. The rearrangement uses TRBV4-2 and TRBJ2-3; TCRdb picks TRBD1, but there is no DNA to check that call. Germline V lookup: CDR1 LGHNA, CDR2 YNFKEQ. The CDR3 covers 15 residues. This CDR3 is CASSHGRGEADTQYF.

This clonotype is identified as medium-sized from frequency. The rearrangement uses TRBV12-3 or TRBV12-4 and TRBJ2-7; the D call of TRBD2 rests on TCRdb alone, since no DNA is present to check it. The CDR3 runs 15 residues. The CDR3 is CASSLGLAGHYEQYF.